A single sample is the source of the 5 T cell receptor beta chains below, sequenced in a study of blood T cell repertoires in COVID-19. Some clones are missing from TCRdb's copy, which holds only in-frame ones; the method was immunoSEQ multiplex PCR. This table has about 350,000 clones, over 75% appearing once. Sequencing used PBMCs or T cells enriched from blood (not recorded which). The receptor set was obtained from a woman in her 30s who had recovered from COVID-19.

J is TRBJ2-7 and V is TRBV5-4; 7 nucleotides align to TRBD2. The germline V gene encodes CDR1 SGHNT and CDR2 YYREEE (reference sequence). Germline trimming cut 10 bases from V and 5 bases from J; bases unmatched to any gene: 15. CDR3 length: 14 residues. The CDR3 sequence is CACGGGPLGDEQYF. The CDR3 region has the DNA TGTGCCTGTGGGGGGGGACCACTCGGGGACGAGCAGTACTTC.

This chain uses TRBV28 with TRBJ1-2; 8 nucleotides agree with TRBD1. CDR3 length equals 15 residues. CDR1 and CDR2 from the germline V gene are MDHEN and SYDVKM. The ends lost 5 bases at V and 2 bases at J; junction bases unmatched: 7. The CDR3 DNA reads TGTGCCAGCAGTCCCGGGGGACAGGAAAACTATGGCTACACCTTC. The encoded protein is CASSPGGQENYGYTF.

V gene TRBV3-1 (or the pseudogene TRBV3-2) combines with J gene TRBJ2-3, with 8 bases lining up with TRBD2. V trimming: 0 bases; J trimming: 1 base; junction bases outside the gene matches: 3. CDR1 is LGHDT and CDR2 is YNNKEL in the germline V gene (reference sequence). CDR3 length: 16 amino acids. The DNA of the CDR3 is TGTGCCAGCAGCCAAGACGAAGCGGGGGGCACAGATACGCAGTATTTT. This sequence encodes CASSQDEAGGTDTQYF.

This chain joins TRBV6-5 and TRBJ2-3, with D tentatively TRBD1 (5 bases). Deletions cut 3 bases from V and 2 bases from J, with 12 bases between. Per germline, CDR1 MNHEY and CDR2 SVGAGI. The CDR3 covers 15 residues. The CDR3 DNA is TGTGCCAGCAGTTATAGGGGTGGCCCCACAGATACGCAGTATTTT. Its protein product is CASSYRGGPTDTQYF.

The rearrangement links TRBV19 to TRBJ2-1; no clear D gene. The CDR3 extends over 15 amino acids. V dropped 1 base and J dropped 2 bases, with 9 bases sitting between them. CDR1 is LNHDA and CDR2 is SQIVND in the germline V gene (reference sequence). The CDR3 DNA follows: TGTGCCAGTAGTATAGGAGGTAGTGCCTACAATGAGCAGTTCTTC. Amino acids: CASSIGGSAYNEQFF.